This passage covers 4 T cell receptor beta chains from one sample sequenced in a study of control samples from healthy donors and cancer patients. The protocol was immunoSEQ multiplex PCR, while the TCRdb copy is restricted to in-frame clones and leaves out a portion. The profile shows roughly 370,000 clones, approximately 90% of them singletons. Sequencing was done on a sample of PBMCs. These receptor sequences come from a middle-aged man with head and neck cancer.

The chain links TRBV7-3 to TRBJ2-1; D unclear. Germline values: CDR1 SGHTA, CDR2 FQGTGA. The CDR3 sequence is 14 residues long. The ends were cut back, 4 bases at V and 7 bases at J, with 14 bases in the middle. CDR3 residues: CASSSPWGGNEQFF. The CDR3 region has the DNA TGTGCCAGCAGCTCTCCATGGGGTGGGAATGAGCAGTTCTTC. Based on the CDR3 plus reference TRBV7-3 and TRBJ2-1, the full variable domain is GAGVSQTPSNKVTEKGKYVELRCDPISGHTALYWYRQSLGQGPEFLIYFQGTGAADDSGLPNDRFFAVRPEGSVSTLKIQRTERGDSAVYLCASSSPWGGNEQFFGPGTRLTVL.

The rearrangement joins TRBV27 to TRBJ1-2; TRBD1 might be the D (5 bases). Trimming took off 0 bases at V and 6 bases at J, with 11 bases between the two ends. CDR3 length equals 14 residues. Germline V CDR1 and CDR2: MNHEY, SMNVEV (reference sequence). CDR3 DNA sequence: TGTGCCAGCAGTTTATCGGGGCTGCAGCATGGCTACACCTTC. As protein: CASSLSGLQHGYTF.

The chain joins TRBV7-3 to TRBJ2-5, with 7 bases that match TRBD2. Germline lookup yields CDR1 SGHTA and CDR2 FQGTGA. After removal of 5 bases from V and 5 bases from J, the junction contained 11 bases not matched to a gene. This CDR3 region has 15 residues. CDR3 sequence: CASSRGLAADETQYF. The CDR3, as DNA: TGTGCCAGCAGCCGAGGGCTAGCGGCAGATGAGACCCAGTACTTC.

The rearrangement links TRBV5-1 to TRBJ2-5; TRBD2 matches 9 bases. CDR3 length: 16 amino acids. CDR1 SGHRS and CDR2 YFSETQ come from the germline V gene. The junction had 9 bases not matched to a gene; V was cut back by 5 bases and J by 1 base. CDR3: CASRIIYSGGQETQYF. The CDR3 DNA reads TGCGCCAGCAGGATCATATATAGCGGGGGCCAAGAGACCCAGTACTTC.